The 24 T cell receptor beta chains below all came from one sample that was sequenced in a study of blood T cell repertoires in COVID-19. Data came from immunoSEQ multiplex PCR; TCRdb stores just in-frame clones and leaves some out. The data show just over 150,000 clones, approximately 84% seen once. The specimen sequenced was peripheral blood. These receptor sequences come from a woman over 75 with acute or convalescent COVID-19.

This clone has a single count. The V gene is TRBV19, the J gene TRBJ1-2; D is perhaps TRBD1 (5 bases). Trimming removed 4 bases from V and 2 bases from J, with 11 bases in between. CDR1 is LNHDA and CDR2 is SQIVND in the germline V gene (reference sequence). This CDR3 spans 14 amino acids. Here the CDR3 reads CASSNKGKNYGYTF. CDR3 coding DNA: TGTGCCAGTAGTAACAAGGGGAAGAACTATGGCTACACCTTC.

The rearrangement joins TRBV3-1 (or the pseudogene TRBV3-2) to TRBJ2-5, with TRBD2 matching over 8 bases. Germline values: CDR1 LGHDT, CDR2 YNNKEL (reference sequence). The CDR3 sequence is 15 residues long. V gave up 0 bases and J gave up 4 bases; unmatched junction bases: 4. The CDR3 reads CASSQDPGGAETQYF. The CDR3 nucleotides read TGTGCCAGCAGCCAAGACCCGGGGGGGGCAGAGACCCAGTACTTC.

The chain recombines TRBV2 with TRBJ1-5; 9 bases agree with TRBD1. The germline V gene encodes CDR1 SNHLY and CDR2 FYNNEI. The CDR3 is 15 amino acids. The V gene end was trimmed by 4 bases and the J gene end by 4 bases; junction bases not matched to a gene: 5. The CDR3 DNA follows: TGTGCCAGCAGTGTAACAGGGGGCTGGAATCAGCCCCAGCATTTT. The encoded protein is CASSVTGGWNQPQHF.

The sample holds a few counts of this clone. The chain recombines TRBV19 with TRBJ2-3; TRBD2 matches 12 bases. There are 17 residues in the CDR3. From germline, CDR1 is LNHDA and CDR2 SQIVND (reference sequence). V lost 2 bases and J lost 4; bases outside the gene matches: 7. CDR3 sequence (DNA): TGTGCCAGTAGTATAACGCTAGCGGGAGGGCCGGCAGATACGCAGTATTTT. Encoded protein: CASSITLAGGPADTQYF.

CDR3 loop: CASSELQGALSPLHF. The CDR3 DNA reads as TGTGCCAGCAGTGAGTTACAGGGGGCTTTGTCACCCCTCCACTTT. The rearrangement links TRBV2 to TRBJ1-6, with TRBD1 identical over 9 bases. The V gene's germline CDR1 is SNHLY and CDR2 FYNNEI. Trimming cost V 3 bases and J 10 bases; bases outside gene matches: 7. The CDR3 runs to 15 residues.

The CDR3, as DNA: TGTGCCAGTCAGCTGGGACAATCCCACACTGAAGCTTTCTTT. The encoded protein is CASQLGQSHTEAFF. This rearrangement joins TRBV5-5 to TRBJ1-1; TRBD1 is a possible D gene (6 bases). This CDR3 contains 14 residues. From germline, CDR1 is SGHKS and CDR2 YYEKEE (reference sequence). Trimming took off 8 bases at V and 3 bases at J, with 17 bases between the two ends.

The J gene is TRBJ2-1, the V gene TRBV19; weak D call: TRBD1 (6 bases). The CDR3 length is 13 residues. V lost 1 base and J lost 8, with 9 bases in between. Germline V lookup: CDR1 LNHDA, CDR2 SQIVND (reference sequence). In nucleotides, the CDR3 is TGTGCCAGTAGTATAGTACAGGGCGATGAGCAGTTCTTC. Protein product: CASSIVQGDEQFF.

This chain uses TRBV12-3 or TRBV12-4 with TRBJ2-7, with TRBD2 as a possible D gene (5 bases). This CDR3 region has 12 residues. V lost 5 bases and J lost 2, with 7 bases in between. The CDR3 loop reads CASSRTAYEQYF. CDR3 DNA: TGTGCCAGCAGTAGGACTGCCTACGAGCAGTACTTC.

There are a few counts of this clone. The genes are TRBV27 and TRBJ1-5, with 8 bases that match TRBD1. CDR1 is MNHEY and CDR2 is SMNVEV in the germline V gene (reference sequence). The junction had 5 bases not matched to a gene; V was cut back by 6 bases and J by 4 bases. The CDR3 runs 14 residues. The CDR3 loop is CASSRDRTNQPQHF. CDR3 DNA sequence: TGTGCCAGCAGCCGGGACAGGACTAATCAGCCCCAGCATTTT.

Note on this clone: Other DNA variants within this sample encode the same CDR3. This chain links TRBV18 with TRBJ1-2; D might be TRBD1 (6 bases). The V end was cut by 6 bases, the J end by 8 bases, with 13 bases between. The CDR3 spans 12 residues. The germline V gene has CDR1 KGHSH and CDR2 LQKENI. The CDR3 protein is CASSPTGYGYTF. In DNA form, the CDR3 reads TGTGCCAGCTCGCCCACAGGGTACGGCTACACCTTC. The whole variable domain, remainder taken from reference TRBV18 and TRBJ1-2, is NAGVMQNPRHLVRRRGQEARLRCSPMKGHSHVYWYRQLPEEGLKFMVYLQKENIIDESGMPKERFSAEFPKEGPSILRIQQVVRGDSAAYFCASSPTGYGYTFGSGTRLTVV.

As regards this clone: The same CDR3 arises from other DNA sequences in this sample as well. The chain is built from TRBV30 and TRBJ1-1; D is uncertain. V gave up 2 bases and J gave up 3 bases, with 7 bases separating them. CDR3 length equals 12 residues. CDR1 is GTSNPN and CDR2 is SVGIG in the germline V gene (reference sequence). Here the CDR3 DNA reads TGTGCCTGGAGTCCCCTATACACTGAAGCTTTCTTT. Amino acids: CAWSPLYTEAFF.

The chain recombines TRBV5-4 with TRBJ2-1; 7 nucleotides match TRBD2. Unmatched junction bases numbered 10, after V lost 3 bases and J lost 4 bases. Germline V gene data show CDR1 as SGHNT and CDR2 as YYREEE (reference sequence). This CDR3 is built from 16 residues. The CDR3 DNA reads as TGTGCCAGCAGCTCCCAGACTAGCCTCTTATACAATGAGCAGTTCTTC. Amino acid sequence: CASSSQTSLLYNEQFF.

This chain uses TRBV2 with TRBJ1-4; TRBD1 matches at 8 bases. The CDR3 consists of 14 residues. Looked up from germline, CDR1 is SNHLY and CDR2 is FYNNEI. The trim removed 4 bases at V and 8 bases at J, leaving 6 bases unmatched. This CDR3 is CASSAQGAGEKLFF. The DNA of the CDR3 is TGTGCCAGCAGTGCTCAGGGGGCCGGAGAAAAACTGTTTTTT.

The chain carries TRBV18 and TRBJ2-1, with a possible D match to TRBD2 (7 bases). The germline V gene encodes CDR1 KGHSH and CDR2 LQKENI. The V end lost 2 bases, the J end lost 7 bases, and 12 bases lay between the germline ends. The CDR3 is 14 residues long. This CDR3 reads CASSPIRGGNEQFF. CDR3 DNA sequence: TGTGCCAGCTCACCAATAAGGGGGGGGAATGAGCAGTTCTTC.

The sample holds one count of this clone. V gene TRBV19 combines with J gene TRBJ1-2, with D possibly matching TRBD1 (5 bases). CDR3 length: 15 amino acids. The V end was cut by 3 bases, the J end by 6 bases, with 17 bases between. Germline V gene sequence: CDR1 LNHDA, CDR2 SQIVND (reference sequence). CDR3 sequence reads: CASSILAGLADGYTF. CDR3 nucleotide sequence: TGTGCCAGTAGTATCTTGGCAGGGCTAGCGGATGGCTACACCTTC.

The V and J genes are TRBV28 and TRBJ2-7; TRBD1 matches at 10 bases. Germline V CDR1 and CDR2: MDHEN, SYDVKM. The V segment lost 1 base and the J segment 0 bases; nucleotides outside the gene matches: 12. The CDR3 loop spans 19 amino acids. CDR3 coding DNA: TGTGCCAGCAGTTTATTCGGACAGGGGGTCCTAGCGGACTCCTACGAGCAGTACTTC. Its translation: CASSLFGQGVLADSYEQYF.

V usage is TRBV18 and J usage is TRBJ2-1; D is unclear. Trimming shortened V by 0 bases and J by 6 bases, and 9 bases separated the two germline ends. Germline values: CDR1 KGHSH, CDR2 LQKENI. The length of the CDR3 is 14 residues. Here the CDR3 DNA reads TGTGCCAGCTCACCACCGGTTCCCAGCAATGAGCAGTTCTTC. Translation gives CASSPPVPSNEQFF.

This clone has a handful of counts. The chain joins TRBV7-9 to TRBJ2-1, with 12 nucleotides matching TRBD2. This CDR3 region has 17 residues. Germline V gene sequence: CDR1 SEHNR, CDR2 FQNEAQ (reference sequence). The V segment lost 2 bases and the J segment 7 bases; nucleotides outside the gene matches: 9. DNA of the CDR3: TGTGCCAGCAGCTTACCAGCTAGCGGGAGGGCCTTTAATGAGCAGTTCTTC. Amino acids: CASSLPASGRAFNEQFF.

The rearrangement links TRBV6-5 to TRBJ2-2; possible D gene TRBD2, 5 bases. The CDR3 spans 15 residues. Germline V gene lookup returns CDR1 MNHEY and CDR2 SVGAGI. Trimming pared 5 bases from V and 6 bases from J, leaving 16 bases between. CDR3 nucleotide sequence: TGTGCCAGCAGTACCCAGCGGCGCGCGGCCGGGGAGCTGTTTTTT. Translated, it gives CASSTQRRAAGELFF.

The chain employs TRBV7-2 and TRBJ1-1; no firm D call. The V end was cut by 4 bases, the J end by 7 bases, with 10 bases between. This CDR3 spans 12 amino acids. In germline, CDR1 is SGHTA, CDR2 FQGNSA. The CDR3 DNA is TGTGCCAGCAGCTCTGGGCATAGTGAAGCTTTCTTT. Its protein product is CASSSGHSEAFF.

The chain uses TRBV4-1 and TRBJ1-1, with TRBD1 matching over 10 bases. The J segment lost 6 bases and the V segment lost 4 bases, leaving 5 bases of the junction unmatched. The CDR3 consists of 14 residues. Germline values: CDR1 MGHRA, CDR2 YSYEKL. The CDR3 DNA is TGCGCCAGCAGCCCGGGACAGGGGAGGGCTGAAGCTTTCTTT. This translates into CASSPGQGRAEAFF.

As regards this clone: Other DNA sequences from this sample encode an identical CDR3 as well. The rearrangement uses TRBV6-5 and TRBJ1-1, with D perhaps TRBD1 (5 bases). The V gene lost 2 bases and the J gene lost 11 bases, with 9 bases spanning the gap. The CDR3 extends over 11 amino acids. Germline-derived CDR1 and CDR2 are MNHEY and SVGAGI. In nucleotides, the CDR3 is TGTGCCAGCAGTTACCAGGGACTGGCTTTCTTT. Its protein product is CASSYQGLAFF.

The chain is built from TRBV10-2 and TRBJ1-5, with 8 bases fitting TRBD1. V shed 4 bases, J shed 0 bases, and the junction held 5 bases outside the gene matches. The CDR3 length is 16 residues. Germline V lookup: CDR1 WSHSY, CDR2 SAAADI. The CDR3 sequence: CASSGGQGTSNQPQHF. Here the CDR3 DNA reads TGCGCCAGCAGTGGAGGACAGGGAACTAGCAATCAGCCCCAGCATTTT.

The chain carries TRBV4-1 and TRBJ2-2; maybe TRBD2 (5 bases). V was shortened by 0 bases and J by 0 bases, with 8 bases between the two germline ends. This CDR3 comprises 16 residues. The germline V gene encodes CDR1 MGHRA and CDR2 YSYEKL. The CDR3 DNA sequence: TGCGCCAGCAGCCAAGAATCCGGGACGAACACCGGGGAGCTGTTTTTT. This gives the protein CASSQESGTNTGELFF.